The rows below give T cell receptor beta chains drawn from one sample of a study of cytomegalovirus exposure and HLA in healthy donors. Using immunoSEQ multiplex PCR, the repertoire was profiled, and TCRdb retains in-frame clones only, with some absent. Its clone listing holds 60,000 to 90,000 clones. Sequencing was carried out using PBMCs. The receptors here all came from a woman aged 40 to 50 in good health and CMV-seropositive. Both conserved end residues are part of each CDR3. The D gene is left open where the match is weak.

D gene	V gene	J gene	CDR3 protein	CDR3 DNA
NA	TRBV10-3	TRBJ1-3	CAISGRGATDTIYF	TGTGCCATCAGTGGCCGGGGGGCTACAGACACCATATATTTT
TRBD1	TRBV29-1	TRBJ2-7	CSVGTGENYEQYF	TGCAGCGTTGGGACAGGAGAAAACTACGAGCAGTACTTC
NA	TRBV28	TRBJ2-1	CASSLVSASREYNEQFF	TGTGCCAGCAGTTTAGTTTCGGCTAGTCGGGAGTACAATGAGCAGTTCTTC
NA	TRBV5-1	TRBJ1-2	CASSLGQGNVGGYTF	TGCGCCAGCAGCTTGGGTCAGGGTAATGTCGGTGGCTACACCTTC
TRBD2	TRBV7-6	TRBJ2-1	CASSSGLAGTYEQFF	TGTGCCAGCAGCTCCGGACTAGCGGGGACCTATGAGCAGTTCTTC
NA	TRBV19	TRBJ1-2	CASQRLGSKGYTF	TGTGCCAGCCAAAGGTTGGGCTCTAAGGGCTACACCTTC
NA	TRBV2	TRBJ2-5	CASRTTSTETQYF	TGTGCCAGCAGGACCACTAGTACGGAGACCCAGTACTTC
NA	TRBV6-6	TRBJ2-5	CASSYSPRGIGETQYF	TGTGCCAGCAGTTACTCCCCTCGGGGGATCGGGGAGACCCAGTACTTC
NA	TRBV19	TRBJ1-4	CASSTRNLRGYEKLFF	TGTGCCAGTAGTACCCGGAACCTTCGGGGATATGAAAAACTGTTTTTT
TRBD2	TRBV11-1	TRBJ2-3	CASSLGPGGSDTQYF	TGTGCCAGCAGCTTAGGTCCGGGAGGGTCAGATACGCAGTATTTT
NA	TRBV27	TRBJ1-1	CASSLNPGQEAFF	TGTGCCAGCAGTTTAAATCCGGGACAAGAAGCTTTCTTT
NA	TRBV6-6	TRBJ1-6	CASSYRSVDSPLHF	TGTGCCAGCAGTTACCGGTCCGTGGATTCACCCCTCCACTTT
NA	TRBV4-3	TRBJ2-1	CASSQSRSGFRNEQFF	TGCGCCAGCAGCCAGTCCCGTTCGGGATTTCGAAATGAGCAGTTCTTC
TRBD1	TRBV7-2	TRBJ1-2	CASSPGQGPYGYTF	TGTGCCAGCAGCCCCGGACAGGGCCCCTATGGCTACACCTTC
TRBD1	TRBV7-2	TRBJ1-5	CASSSTGGNQPQHF	TGTGCCAGCAGCTCCACAGGGGGCAATCAGCCCCAGCATTTT
NA	TRBV7-8	TRBJ2-4	CASSFGTAGKNIQYF	TGTGCCAGCAGCTTCGGGACAGCGGGCAAAAACATTCAGTACTTC
TRBD1	TRBV7-2	TRBJ2-7	CASSSNRGPYEQYF	TGTGCCAGCAGCTCTAACAGGGGACCTTACGAGCAGTACTTC
TRBD1	TRBV9	TRBJ2-3	CASSVDRVGDTQYF	TGTGCCAGCAGCGTGGACAGGGTCGGGGATACGCAGTATTTT
NA	TRBV5-1	TRBJ1-5	CASSLSSGFEQPQHF	TGCGCCAGCAGCTTGTCCTCGGGGTTTGAACAGCCCCAGCATTTT
TRBD1	TRBV6-1	TRBJ1-2	CASSALGRQGYGYTF	TGTGCCAGCAGTGCACTCGGGCGACAGGGCTATGGCTACACCTTC
NA	TRBV10-2	TRBJ2-5	CASRIGILRDRSETQYF	TGCGCCAGCAGAATCGGGATATTGCGGGATAGGTCAGAGACCCAGTACTTC
TRBD2	TRBV29-1	TRBJ2-1	CSVPSSLAGGPDDNNEQFF	TGCAGCGTTCCAAGTTCTCTGGCGGGGGGGCCAGATGACAACAATGAGCAGTTCTTC
TRBD2	TRBV10-1	TRBJ2-1	CASSEPGLAGEVMFF	TGCGCCAGCAGTGAGCCGGGACTAGCGGGAGAGGTAATGTTCTTC
TRBD1	TRBV5-6	TRBJ2-1	CASSLGQGAFDEQFF	TGTGCCAGCAGCCTAGGACAGGGGGCTTTCGATGAGCAGTTCTTC
NA	TRBV6-5	TRBJ2-7	CASRSPTGYEQYF	TGTGCCAGCAGATCCCCAACCGGCTACGAGCAGTACTTC
NA	TRBV4-3	TRBJ2-3	CASSPGGRGDTQYF	TGCGCCAGCAGCCCGGGGGGCCGGGGAGATACGCAGTATTTT
TRBD1	TRBV29-1	TRBJ2-7	CSGRQGEYEQYF	TGCAGCGGACGACAGGGGGAGTACGAGCAGTACTTC
NA	TRBV5-1	TRBJ2-7	CASSLKPPNEQYF	TGCGCCAGCAGCTTGAAACCTCCCAACGAGCAGTACTTC
TRBD2	TRBV4-2	TRBJ2-1	CASSPMLAGGGNNEQFF	TGTGCCAGCAGCCCCATGCTGGCGGGGGGGGGTAACAATGAGCAGTTCTTC
NA	TRBV7-9	TRBJ2-7	CASSSTEGTYEQYF	TGTGCCAGCAGCTCAACAGAGGGAACCTACGAGCAGTACTTC
NA	TRBV5-6	TRBJ2-2	CASSLDGGTVGELFF	TGTGCCAGCAGCTTGGACGGCGGGACGGTCGGGGAGCTGTTTTTT
NA	TRBV28	TRBJ1-3	CASTPTGRENTIYF	TGTGCCAGCACCCCGACGGGGAGGGAAAACACCATATATTTT
NA	TRBV11-3	TRBJ2-1	CASSLASHEQFF	TGTGCCAGCAGCTTGGCTAGCCATGAGCAGTTCTTC
TRBD2	TRBV9	TRBJ2-3	CASSASGTSPDTQYF	TGTGCCAGCAGCGCTAGCGGGACGTCACCAGATACGCAGTATTTT
NA	TRBV7-9	TRBJ2-7	CASSKSTGNYCEQYF	TGTGCCAGCAGTAAATCAACAGGAAATTATTGCGAGCAGTACTTC
NA	TRBV11-3	TRBJ2-1	CASSPEAHNEQFF	TGTGCCAGCAGCCCCGAGGCCCACAATGAGCAGTTCTTC
TRBD1	TRBV5-1	TRBJ2-1	CASSLGTGSYNEQFF	TGCGCCAGCAGCTTGGGGACAGGGTCCTACAATGAGCAGTTCTTC
NA	TRBV6-6	TRBJ1-6	CAGRGGRYNSPLHF	TGTGCCGGGCGCGGAGGCCGATATAATTCACCCCTCCACTTT
TRBD1	TRBV29-1	TRBJ1-2	CSVGQGGGSGYTF	TGCAGCGTTGGACAGGGTGGAGGGAGTGGCTACACCTTC
TRBD1	TRBV19	TRBJ1-1	CASSIVTGVEAFF	TGTGCCAGTAGTATAGTAACAGGGGTTGAAGCTTTCTTT